Shown below are 16 T cell receptor beta chains from a single sample sequenced in a study of blood T cell repertoires in COVID-19. TCRdb keeps only in-frame clones here, not all; method: immunoSEQ multiplex PCR. Seen here are 17,000 or so clones, roughly 91% observed once, and the top ten hold around 7.2%. The specimen sequenced was peripheral blood. The source is a human donor in a cohort sampled during active COVID-19.

This chain uses TRBV5-4 with TRBJ2-7; TRBD1 matches at 10 bases. The CDR3 length is 14 residues. The trim removed 8 bases at V and 7 bases at J, leaving 12 bases unmatched. Germline CDR1 and CDR2: SGHNT and YYREEE (reference sequence). CDR3 protein: CASSPGQGVGEQYF. The CDR3 DNA follows: TGTGCCAGTAGCCCCGGACAGGGGGTAGGTGAGCAGTACTTC.

The V and J genes are TRBV28 and TRBJ2-7; no clear D gene. The germline gives CDR1 MDHEN, CDR2 SYDVKM. The CDR3 contains 12 residues. V lost 4 bases and J 9 bases, leaving 13 bases between the germline ends. In DNA form, the CDR3 reads TGTGCCAGCAGTTCTACCCAGGCGTGGCAGTACTTC. Translation gives CASSSTQAWQYF.

The rearrangement joins TRBV6-2 or TRBV6-3 to TRBJ2-2, with 9 bases aligning to TRBD1. Germline lookup yields CDR1 MNHEY and CDR2 SVGEGT. The CDR3 loop spans 16 amino acids. V dropped 2 bases and J dropped 6; count of bases not matched to a gene: 7. CDR3 in amino acids: CASSYTDRGMSGELFF. The CDR3 coding sequence is TGTGCCAGCAGTTACACGGACAGGGGCATGTCCGGGGAGCTGTTTTTT.

J is TRBJ1-1 and V is TRBV10-3; TRBD1 matches 7 bases. Trimming at V came to 6 bases and at J to 5 bases, leaving 3 bases not matched to a gene. Looked up from germline, CDR1 is ENHRY and CDR2 is SYGVKD. The CDR3 is made up of 12 amino acids. In DNA, the CDR3 is TGTGCCATCAGGACAGGGTTGACTGAAGCTTTCTTT. It translates to CAIRTGLTEAFF.

The chain links TRBV9 to TRBJ2-2; 8 bases are a match to TRBD2. Germline values: CDR1 SGDLS, CDR2 YYNGEE. The CDR3 sequence is 16 residues long. V trimming: 0 bases; J trimming: 3 bases; junction bases outside the gene matches: 4. The chain's CDR3 is CASSVVPSGYTGELFF. In nucleotides, the CDR3 is TGTGCCAGCAGCGTAGTGCCTAGCGGGTACACCGGGGAGCTGTTTTTT.

In its sample, this clone was seen once. The chain carries TRBV29-1 and TRBJ2-7; 8 positions agree with TRBD1. Germline CDR1 SQVTM, CDR2 ANQGSEA. Germline trimming cut 7 bases from V and 6 bases from J; bases unmatched to any gene: 14. The CDR3 spans 14 residues. Here the CDR3 reads CSAILTGGTREQYF. CDR3 DNA: TGCAGCGCGATACTTACAGGGGGGACCCGCGAGCAGTACTTC.

The chain uses TRBV18 and TRBJ1-6; D might be TRBD1 (6 bases). The CDR3 totals 17 residues. Germline V gene data show CDR1 as KGHSH and CDR2 as LQKENI. With 3 bases removed from V and 0 bases from J, the gap between germline ends came to 12 bases. The CDR3 DNA reads as TGTGCCAGCTCACCGACTGGACAGAGCTCCTATAATTCACCCCTCCACTTT. Translating it yields CASSPTGQSSYNSPLHF.

This chain uses TRBV7-2 with TRBJ1-1; TRBD1 is a possible D gene (6 bases). Trimming took 5 bases from V and 1 from J, leaving 17 bases between them. CDR1 and CDR2 (germline): SGHTA, FQGNSA. The CDR3 is 16 amino acids. The CDR3 nucleotides are TGTGCCAGCAGCGTTACAGGGCGGCTTGGGAACACTGAAGCTTTCTTT. As protein: CASSVTGRLGNTEAFF.

The genes are TRBV25-1 and TRBJ1-6, with D unclear. Germline V gene sequence: CDR1 MGHDK, CDR2 SYGVNS. CDR3 length: 15 residues. Trimming removed 4 bases from V and 4 bases from J, with 11 bases in between. For the CDR3, the DNA is TGTGCCAGCAGTGGTTACTCCCGGTATAATTCACCCCTCCACTTT. This encodes CASSGYSRYNSPLHF.

The gene calls are TRBV6-6 and TRBJ1-5; 9 positions agree with TRBD1. Trimming cost V 0 bases and J 5 bases; bases outside gene matches: 5. The CDR3 consists of 16 residues. Germline CDR1 is MNHNY and CDR2 is SVGAGI (reference sequence). The chain's CDR3 is CASSYSGQGTYQPQHF. The CDR3 DNA sequence: TGTGCCAGCAGTTACTCGGGACAGGGAACCTATCAGCCCCAGCATTTT.

CDR3 in amino acids: CASSESEETQYF. CDR3 coding DNA: TGTGCCAGCAGTGAATCGGAAGAGACCCAGTACTTC. The V gene is TRBV2, the J gene TRBJ2-5; D remains unclear. Germline assignment: CDR1 SNHLY and CDR2 FYNNEI. The CDR3 has 12 amino acids. V lost 2 bases to trimming and J lost 3 bases, with 4 bases between them.

This clone was detected once. The J gene is TRBJ2-3, the V gene TRBV5-4, with TRBD1 matching 9 bases. The ends lost 3 bases at V and 8 bases at J; junction bases unmatched: 10. The CDR3 runs 15 residues. Germline CDR1 SGHNT, CDR2 YYREEE (reference sequence). The CDR3 sequence: CASSWRDRATGTQYF. CDR3 sequence (DNA): TGTGCCAGCAGCTGGAGGGACAGGGCCACGGGTACGCAGTATTTT.

This chain links TRBV6-2 or TRBV6-3 with TRBJ2-7, with 15 bases identical to TRBD2. The CDR3 covers 16 residues. V gave up 4 bases and J gave up 6 bases; unmatched junction bases: 7. The V gene's germline CDR1 is MNHEY and CDR2 SVGEGT. DNA for the CDR3: TGTGCCAGCAGTTCTTGGACTAGCGGGGGGGCTTTCGAGCAGTACTTC. It encodes CASSSWTSGGAFEQYF.

CDR3 nucleotide sequence: TGTGCCAGCGCCTGGCGGCAGTACAATCAGCCCCAGCATTTT. Translated, it gives CASAWRQYNQPQHF. The chain carries TRBV2 and TRBJ1-5; the D is unclear. Germline V CDR1 and CDR2: SNHLY, FYNNEI. The CDR3 contains 14 residues. Trimming left V 8 bases short and J 3 bases short, with 14 bases between.

A single count supports this clone. The chain carries TRBV6-5 and TRBJ2-7, with 11 nucleotides matching TRBD2. The CDR3 is 15 amino acids. After removal of 8 bases from V and 6 bases from J, the junction contained 12 bases not matched to a gene. Germline V gene lookup returns CDR1 MNHEY and CDR2 SVGAGI. CDR3 protein: CASASQLAGVGEQYF. In nucleotides, the CDR3 is TGTGCCAGCGCATCCCAACTAGCGGGGGTGGGCGAGCAGTACTTC.

This chain joins TRBV21-1 and TRBJ2-1; the table names TRBD1, a call not compared with the DNA. TRBV21-1 constitutes a pseudogene. CDR3 length: 16 residues. The CDR3 DNA follows: TGTGCCAGCAGCACCGGCCAGGGGGTCTCCTACAATGAGCAGTTCTTC. As protein: CASSTGQGVSYNEQFF.